This T cell receptor (beta chain) was identified in a study of T-cell memory formation after mild COVID-19. This clonotype was counted between two and nine times. TCRdb itself ran the 5' RACE reads through MiXCR, one entry per CDR3 protein. This table has a few hundred thousand distinct CDR3 sequences, more than 13% appearing once. The CDR3 has 13 residues. V lost 8 bases and J 2 bases, leaving 12 bases between the germline ends. The germline V gene has CDR1 SGHRS and CDR2 YFSETQ. The sequence came from a man aged 18-30 years who had mild COVID-19 (a few samples of this study predate the infection). Cell type and time point are not known. The sequenced sample consisted of PBMCs or a T cell subset sorted from them (not recorded which). This rearrangement joins TRBV5-1 to TRBJ2-3, with D maybe TRBD2 (6 bases). The CDR3 DNA follows: TGCGCCAGTAGGAGGGGATTCACAGATACGCAGTATTTT. This gives the protein CASRRGFTDTQYF.